The 12 T cell receptor beta chains listed next were all sequenced from one sample in a study of cytomegalovirus exposure and HLA in healthy donors. PCR employed 60 Vbeta and 13 Jbeta primers. This table comes from immunoSEQ multiplex PCR, and its TCRdb copy is limited to in-frame clones, with some not included. The sample comprises about 220,000 clones, about 75% of which are singletons, and less than 2% rests with the top ten. Input material: PBMCs. All receptors derive from a woman aged 25 to 39 in good health and CMV-seronegative.

This chain uses TRBV6-5 with TRBJ1-2, with TRBD1 identical over 7 bases. Trimming at V came to 2 bases and at J to 7 bases, leaving 4 bases not matched to a gene. Germline CDR1 is MNHEY and CDR2 is SVGAGI. The CDR3 is 13 amino acids. The CDR3 sequence: CASSYTPGGGYTF. CDR3 nucleotide sequence: TGTGCCAGCAGTTACACCCCAGGGGGTGGCTACACCTTC.

The chain joins TRBV30 to TRBJ1-3; D perhaps matches TRBD1 (6 bases). The CDR3 totals 17 residues. Germline V gene sequence: CDR1 GTSNPN, CDR2 SVGIG (reference sequence). V lost 5 bases to trimming and J lost 0 bases, with 20 bases between them. CDR3 protein: CAWEGTTSPGSGNTIYF. The CDR3 DNA sequence: TGTGCCTGGGAAGGGACAACTTCACCCGGCTCTGGAAACACCATATATTTT.

This clone was observed once. The chain joins TRBV4-1 to TRBJ1-1; 7 bases map to TRBD1. CDR1 is MGHRA, CDR2 YSYEKL, per germline. The CDR3 spans 16 residues. With V trimmed by 4 bases and J by 3 bases, 11 bases remained unmatched. DNA of the CDR3: TGCGCCAGCAGCCCGAGGGGGCCTAGACCGGACACTGAAGCTTTCTTT. Its translation is CASSPRGPRPDTEAFF.

In its sample, this clone was seen once. The chain employs TRBV27 and TRBJ2-5; tentatively, D is TRBD1 (5 bases). The J call may be mistaken, given a closer DNA end match to TRBJ2-7. The CDR3 covers 15 residues. Germline V gene lookup returns CDR1 MNHEY and CDR2 SMNVEV (reference sequence). Here the CDR3 DNA reads TGTGCCAGCAGGTTCGACAGCCAACTTTTCTACGAGCAGTACTTC. It is translated as CASRFDSQLFYEQYF.

The genes are TRBV2 and TRBJ2-1; 14 bases match TRBD2. V was clipped by 5 bases and J by 6 bases; unmatched bases: 9. The CDR3 consists of 17 residues. Germline-derived CDR1 and CDR2 are SNHLY and FYNNEI. For the CDR3, the DNA is TGTGCCAGCAGTAAAACCGGGACTAGCGGGAGCGGCAATGAGCAGTTCTTC. This sequence encodes CASSKTGTSGSGNEQFF.

The chain uses TRBV2 and TRBJ1-1, with a possible D match to TRBD1 (5 bases). Trimming took 1 base from V and 0 from J, leaving 18 bases between them. The CDR3 loop spans 18 amino acids. Germline assignment: CDR1 SNHLY and CDR2 FYNNEI. The CDR3 is CASSEEGIVSTMNTEAFF. The CDR3, as DNA: TGTGCCAGCAGTGAAGAGGGGATTGTGTCAACCATGAACACTGAAGCTTTCTTT.

CDR3 loop: CASSALSLNTEAFF. CDR3 DNA sequence: TGTGCCAGCAGCGCGCTCTCACTGAACACTGAAGCTTTCTTT. This chain connects TRBV7-3 to TRBJ1-1; D gene unclear. V was trimmed by 5 bases and J by 0 bases, leaving 10 bases between them. The CDR3 extends over 14 amino acids. CDR1 is SGHTA, CDR2 FQGTGA, per germline.

The rearrangement links TRBV4-1 to TRBJ1-5, with a weak D call TRBD1 (6 bases). Trimming removed 5 bases at V and 5 bases at J, with 10 bases between. The CDR3 runs 13 residues. Germline CDR1 and CDR2: MGHRA and YSYEKL. Here the CDR3 DNA reads TGCGCCAGCAGCTTGGCAGGGGATCAGCCCCAGCATTTT. This codes for CASSLAGDQPQHF.

This rearrangement joins TRBV29-1 to TRBJ2-2; no firm D call. CDR3 length: 13 residues. V lost 1 base and J lost 1, with 4 bases in between. Germline CDR1 SQVTM, CDR2 ANQGSEA. The CDR3 DNA is TGCAGCGTTGAAGGGCAGAACACCGGGGAGCTGTTTTTT. This gives the protein CSVEGQNTGELFF.

The chain combines TRBV5-6 with TRBJ2-3, with D possibly being TRBD2 (6 bases). Germline CDR1 is SGHDT and CDR2 is YYEEEE. The CDR3 is made up of 14 amino acids. V lost 4 bases to trimming and J lost 2 bases, with 11 bases between them. As DNA, the CDR3 is TGTGCCAGCAGCCGACTAGTTCTCACAGATACGCAGTATTTT. Its protein is CASSRLVLTDTQYF.

This clone has just a few counts. The chain uses TRBV6-5 and TRBJ2-7; 8 bases are a match to TRBD1. CDR1 and CDR2 from the germline V gene are MNHEY and SVGAGI. Germline trimming cut 2 bases from V and 5 bases from J; bases unmatched to any gene: 5. The CDR3 consists of 14 residues. The CDR3 DNA sequence: TGTGCCAGCAGTTACCAGGACAGGGTCAACGAGCAGTACTTC. As protein: CASSYQDRVNEQYF.

The chain links TRBV9 to TRBJ2-1, with TRBD2 matching 9 bases. The germline gives CDR1 SGDLS, CDR2 YYNGEE. V lost 0 bases and J lost 6; bases outside the gene matches: 13. CDR3 length equals 18 residues. The CDR3 protein is CASSVAIGSSGSSNEQFF. The CDR3, as DNA: TGTGCCAGCAGCGTAGCAATCGGTAGTAGCGGGAGTAGCAATGAGCAGTTCTTC.